What follows are 27 T cell receptor beta chains derived from one specimen sequenced in a study of early T cells in non-severe SARS-CoV-2 infection. TCRdb passed the 5' RACE reads through MiXCR, listing each CDR3 protein once. Here the sample spans 45,000 or so distinct CDR3 sequences, under 13% being singletons. Sequencing was carried out using whole blood. The receptors come from an adult who was a healthcare worker with PCR-confirmed SARS-CoV-2 infection or an uninfected control (not recorded which).

This clonotype was detected many times. The gene calls are TRBV6-5 and TRBJ1-5, with a possible D match to TRBD1 (6 bases). The V gene lost 10 bases and the J gene lost 9 bases, with 16 bases spanning the gap. This CDR3 has 12 amino acids. Looked up from germline, CDR1 is MNHEY and CDR2 is SVGAGI. CDR3 amino acids: CATSTGPTPQHF. Here the CDR3 DNA reads TGTGCCACCTCCACAGGGCCTACGCCCCAGCATTTT.

This clonotype is classed as large. This chain links TRBV14 with TRBJ2-7; D is tentatively TRBD1 or TRBD2 (5 bases each). V lost 0 bases and J 4 bases, leaving 19 bases between the germline ends. Germline V gene lookup returns CDR1 SGHDN and CDR2 FVKESK. The CDR3 is made up of 17 amino acids. CDR3 region: CASSQETGPGSLYEQYF. In nucleotides, the CDR3 is TGTGCCAGCAGCCAAGAGACGGGGCCAGGGTCTTTATACGAGCAGTACTTC.

This clonotype was recorded a few times. The CDR3 loop is CASSSWTEEYGYTF. Here the CDR3 DNA reads TGTGCCAGCAGCTCCTGGACAGAGGAATATGGCTACACCTTC. V and J are TRBV7-2 and TRBJ1-2, with a tentative D call TRBD1 (6 bases). The CDR3 has 14 amino acids. The germline V and J ends were trimmed by 4 bases and 5 bases, with 14 bases remaining between them. Germline V CDR1 and CDR2: SGHTA, FQGNSA.

The gene calls are TRBV14 and TRBJ2-1; D might be TRBD1 (6 bases). CDR1 SGHDN and CDR2 FVKESK come from the germline V gene. Trimming pared 1 base from V and 3 bases from J, leaving 13 bases between. This CDR3 comprises 16 residues. CDR3: CASSQVGRGLYNEQFF. As DNA, the CDR3 is TGTGCCAGCAGCCAAGTGGGCAGGGGCCTCTACAATGAGCAGTTCTTC.

This clonotype came up many times. This chain joins TRBV7-2 and TRBJ1-4, with 7 bases that match TRBD1. The CDR3 is 14 amino acids. Germline V gene lookup returns CDR1 SGHTA and CDR2 FQGNSA. V lost 3 bases and J lost 3; bases outside the gene matches: 1. The CDR3 here is CASSFQGANEKLFF. In nucleotides, the CDR3 is TGTGCCAGCAGCTTCCAGGGGGCTAATGAAAAACTGTTTTTT.

The rearrangement links TRBV7-2 to TRBJ2-2, with D maybe TRBD1 (5 bases). CDR3 length: 15 amino acids. Trimming shortened V by 2 bases and J by 1 base, and 8 bases separated the two germline ends. CDR1 is SGHTA and CDR2 is FQGNSA in the germline V gene. CDR3 residues: CASSLYRRNTGELFF. CDR3 coding DNA: TGTGCCAGCAGCTTATACAGGCGGAACACCGGGGAGCTGTTTTTT.

This clonotype was detected only a few times. The chain employs TRBV7-6 and TRBJ2-3; D uncertain. This CDR3 contains 14 residues. With 5 bases removed from V and 0 bases from J, the gap between germline ends came to 9 bases. CDR1 is SGHVS and CDR2 is FNYEAQ in the germline V gene. The CDR3 DNA reads as TGTGCCAGCAGCGATAAGGACAGCACAGATACGCAGTATTTT. Protein sequence: CASSDKDSTDTQYF.

This clonotype was counted at least ten times. V and J are TRBV5-1 and TRBJ1-1; TRBD1 aligns across 8 bases. This CDR3 contains 13 residues. Germline-derived CDR1 and CDR2 are SGHRS and YFSETQ. After removal of 2 bases from V and 10 bases from J, the junction contained 7 bases not matched to a gene. CDR3 protein: CASSFQGAMGAFF. The CDR3 DNA is TGCGCCAGCAGCTTTCAGGGGGCGATGGGAGCTTTCTTT.

The chain links TRBV6-6 to TRBJ2-7; D gene unclear. Germline V gene sequence: CDR1 MNHNY, CDR2 SVGAGI (reference sequence). This CDR3 spans 14 amino acids. V lost 0 bases to trimming and J lost 7 bases, with 13 bases between them. The CDR3 nucleotides read TGTGCCAGCAGTTACTCCGCAGGAGTACAAGAGCAGTACTTC. This translates into CASSYSAGVQEQYF.

As for this clonotype: This clone may be a read error of a much larger clone one base away. The J gene is TRBJ1-1, the V gene TRBV12-3 or TRBV12-4, with no clear D. This CDR3 region has 13 residues. The CDR3 region is CASSFVRNTVAFF. In DNA, the CDR3 is TGTGCCAGCAGTTTTGTCCGGAACACTGTAGCTTTCTTT.

J is TRBJ1-1 and V is TRBV27; TRBD1 is a possible D gene (6 bases). Deletions cut 5 bases from V and 5 bases from J, with 15 bases between. Germline CDR1 reads MNHEY; CDR2 reads SMNVEV (reference sequence). This CDR3 is 14 amino acids long. The CDR3 sequence is CASSLQGSWTEAFF. The CDR3 nucleotides are TGTGCCAGCAGTCTTCAGGGGTCTTGGACTGAAGCTTTCTTT.

This clonotype came up a few times. The chain recombines TRBV7-2 with TRBJ2-3, with 7 positions matching TRBD2. Germline assignment: CDR1 SGHTA and CDR2 FQGNSA. The CDR3 spans 15 residues. V lost 1 base and J lost 1; bases outside the gene matches: 2. This chain's CDR3 is CASSLVAGGTDTQYF. CDR3 sequence (DNA): TGTGCCAGCAGCTTAGTCGCGGGGGGCACAGATACGCAGTATTTT.

This clonotype was seen many times. The V gene is TRBV28, the J gene TRBJ2-5; no reliable D call. The V gene lost 8 bases and the J gene lost 4 bases, with 11 bases spanning the gap. This CDR3 comprises 12 residues. Germline CDR1 is MDHEN and CDR2 is SYDVKM. This CDR3 reads CASGQVAETQYF. For the CDR3, the DNA is TGTGCCAGCGGCCAGGTGGCAGAGACCCAGTACTTC.

This chain links TRBV10-3 with TRBJ2-7; D possibly corresponds to TRBD1 (6 bases). The CDR3 length is 12 residues. Germline V gene lookup returns CDR1 ENHRY and CDR2 SYGVKD. The germline V and J ends were trimmed by 5 bases and 6 bases, with 11 bases remaining between them. Here the CDR3 reads CAISRQDSEQYF. The CDR3 bases are TGTGCCATCAGTAGACAGGATAGCGAGCAGTACTTC.

The chain recombines TRBV6-2 or TRBV6-3 with TRBJ2-4; TRBD2 is a possible D gene (5 bases). The CDR3 contains 11 residues. From germline, CDR1 is MNHEY and CDR2 SVGEGT. Trimming took 4 bases from V and 9 from J, leaving 7 bases between them. DNA for the CDR3: TGTGCCAGCAGTTCGGGGAGCATTCAGTACTTC. Translating it yields CASSSGSIQYF.

J is TRBJ1-1 and V is TRBV7-9; no clear D gene. The CDR3 loop spans 12 amino acids. Germline V lookup: CDR1 SEHNR, CDR2 FQNEAQ (reference sequence). V dropped 1 base and J dropped 6 bases, with 6 bases sitting between them. DNA for the CDR3: TGTGCCAGCAGCTTAGGTGGGCCTGAAGCTTTCTTT. It is translated as CASSLGGPEAFF.

This clonotype was detected many times. This chain connects TRBV7-8 to TRBJ2-5, with D possibly TRBD2 on 5 matching bases. Germline V lookup: CDR1 SGHVS, CDR2 FQNEAQ. V was clipped by 7 bases and J by 0 bases, with 9 bases between them. The CDR3 has 13 amino acids. CDR3 region: CASIPGDQETQYF. As DNA, the CDR3 is TGTGCCAGCATTCCCGGGGACCAAGAGACCCAGTACTTC.

As to this clonotype: This may come from a read error, since a much larger clone is one base off. The chain couples TRBV7-3 to TRBJ2-3; D uncertain. V shed 2 bases and J shed 3 bases, with 9 bases lying between them. Germline V gives CDR1 SGHTA, CDR2 FQGTGA. The CDR3 has 14 residues. CDR3 sequence: CASSLGGRTDTQYF. The CDR3 coding sequence is TGTGCCAGCAGCTTAGGCGGACGAACAGATACGCAGTATTTT.

The genes are TRBV9 and TRBJ1-1; D is unresolved. The CDR3 has 13 amino acids. The germline V gene encodes CDR1 SGDLS and CDR2 YYNGEE. Between the trimmed V and J ends, which lost 2 bases and 6 bases, there was a span of 11 bases. CDR3 sequence: CASSVQVFSEAFF. The DNA of the CDR3 is TGTGCCAGCAGCGTTCAGGTTTTTTCTGAAGCTTTCTTT. Supplemented by reference TRBV9 and TRBJ1-1, the full variable domain reads DSGVTQTPKHLITATGQRVTLRCSPRSGDLSVYWYQQSLDQGLQFLIQYYNGEERAKGNILERFSAQQFPDLHSELNLSSLELGDSALYFCASSVQVFSEAFFGQGTRLTVV.

V usage is TRBV7-2 and J usage is TRBJ1-3, with D hard to call. Germline CDR1 is SGHTA and CDR2 is FQGNSA. V was trimmed by 5 bases and J by 2 bases, leaving 7 bases between them. The CDR3 covers 13 residues. The CDR3 protein is CASSRAPGNTIYF. The CDR3 DNA is TGTGCCAGCAGCCGTGCCCCTGGAAACACCATATATTTT.

This clonotype was seen more than once but under ten times. The chain links TRBV6-5 to TRBJ1-1; perhaps TRBD1 as D (5 bases). Germline values: CDR1 MNHEY, CDR2 SVGAGI. This CDR3 is 13 amino acids long. Trimming cost V 5 bases and J 0 bases, with 7 bases left between them. CDR3 protein: CASSRGVNTEAFF. CDR3 DNA: TGTGCCAGCAGTAGGGGAGTGAACACTGAAGCTTTCTTT.

CDR3 protein: CASTTLAKETQYF. CDR3 DNA sequence: TGTGCCAGCACTACACTAGCTAAGGAGACCCAGTACTTC. The V and J genes are TRBV12-3 or TRBV12-4 and TRBJ2-5; D possibly corresponds to TRBD2 (6 bases). The CDR3 has 13 residues. V gave up 7 bases and J gave up 5 bases, with 14 bases separating them.

There are many counts of this clonotype. This chain links TRBV4-3 with TRBJ2-5; D remains unclear. CDR3 size: 14 residues. CDR1 is LGHNA and CDR2 is YSLEER in the germline V gene. V was clipped by 5 bases and J by 2 bases, with 12 bases between them. CDR3: CASSDYLTQETQYF. In DNA, the CDR3 is TGCGCCAGCAGCGATTACTTGACTCAAGAGACCCAGTACTTC.

This clonotype was counted ten times or more. This sequence joins TRBV7-2 and TRBJ2-2; D is uncertain. The germline CDR1 and CDR2 sequences are SGHTA and FQGNSA. This CDR3 is built from 14 residues. The ends were cut back, 7 bases at V and 2 bases at J, with 11 bases in the middle. The CDR3 DNA sequence: TGTGCCAGCAACGAACTACCCAACACCGGGGAGCTGTTTTTT. Translating it yields CASNELPNTGELFF.

This clonotype was counted at least ten times. The gene calls are TRBV11-2 and TRBJ2-2; D may correspond to TRBD1 or TRBD2 (6 bases each). This CDR3 spans 14 amino acids. Germline CDR1 and CDR2: SGHAT and FQNNGV. Trimming pared 3 bases from V and 5 bases from J, leaving 10 bases between. CDR3 in DNA: TGTGCCAGCAGCTTCGGAGGGGGAACCGGGGAGCTGTTTTTT. As protein: CASSFGGGTGELFF. Variable domain in full (rest from reference TRBV11-2 and TRBJ2-2): EAGVAQSPRYKIIEKRQSVAFWCNPISGHATLYWYQQILGQGPKLLIQFQNNGVVDDSQLPKDRFSAERLKGVDSTLKIQPAKLEDSAVYLCASSFGGGTGELFFGEGSRLTVL.

This clonotype was seen at least ten times. V and J are TRBV4-3 and TRBJ2-1; D not certain. The CDR3 is 15 amino acids. Trimming pared 3 bases from V and 4 bases from J, leaving 13 bases between. Germline-derived CDR1 and CDR2 are LGHNA and YSLEER. Written as DNA, the CDR3 is TGCGCCAGCAGCCAGCAGGTTGATTCATACAATGAGCAGTTCTTC. This sequence encodes CASSQQVDSYNEQFF.

This clonotype was detected only a few times. V is TRBV2 and J is TRBJ2-7, with D perhaps being TRBD1 or TRBD2 (5 bases each). CDR1 is SNHLY, CDR2 FYNNEI, per germline. The CDR3 runs to 15 residues. Between the trimmed V and J ends, which lost 5 bases and 0 bases, there was a span of 14 bases. The CDR3: CASSPTGTASYEQYF. Written as DNA, the CDR3 is TGTGCCAGCAGTCCCACCGGGACCGCCTCCTACGAGCAGTACTTC.